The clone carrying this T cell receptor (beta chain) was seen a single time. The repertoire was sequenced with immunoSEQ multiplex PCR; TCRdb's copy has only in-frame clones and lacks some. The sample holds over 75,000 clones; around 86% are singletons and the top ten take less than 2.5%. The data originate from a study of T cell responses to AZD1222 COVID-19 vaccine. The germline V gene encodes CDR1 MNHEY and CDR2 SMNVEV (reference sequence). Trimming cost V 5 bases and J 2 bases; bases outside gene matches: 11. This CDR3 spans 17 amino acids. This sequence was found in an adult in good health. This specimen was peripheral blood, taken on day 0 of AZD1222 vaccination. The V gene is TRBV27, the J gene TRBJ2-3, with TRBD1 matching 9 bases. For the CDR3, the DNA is TGTGCCAGCAGTGAAACCGCGGGACAGGGCCTCACAGATACGCAGTATTTT. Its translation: CASSETAGQGLTDTQYF.